The 23 T cell receptor beta chains below all came from one sample that was sequenced in a study of technical replicates of blood from several donors. TCRdb keeps only in-frame clones here, not all; method: immunoSEQ multiplex PCR. In the table there are around 61,000 clones, around 86% of which are singletons. The source material was PBMCs. The receptors were gathered from a human donor in good health. Some clones in this sample may be carry-over from other donors' samples.

The chain links TRBV18 to TRBJ2-4, with D unclear. V lost 3 bases, J lost 7 bases, and 10 bases lay in between. Germline-derived CDR1 and CDR2 are KGHSH and LQKENI. This CDR3 has 13 amino acids. The CDR3 bases are TGTGCCAGCTCACCGGAAACTACTAACATTCAGTACTTC. It codes for CASSPETTNIQYF.

V and J are TRBV6-6 and TRBJ1-6, with TRBD1 matching over 10 bases. CDR1 is MNHNY, CDR2 SVGAGI, per germline (reference sequence). V shed 2 bases, J shed 11 bases, and the junction held 3 bases outside the gene matches. This CDR3 region has 14 residues. Here the CDR3 reads CASSYRTGGTPLHF. The CDR3 DNA reads as TGTGCCAGCAGTTACCGGACAGGGGGGACACCCCTCCACTTT.

The chain recombines TRBV7-6 with TRBJ2-1; TRBD2 agrees at 9 bases. CDR1 and CDR2 from the germline V gene are SGHVS and FNYEAQ. Losses at the gene ends were 5 bases for V and 6 bases for J; bases not matched to a gene: 8. The CDR3 consists of 15 residues. CDR3 DNA: TGTGCCAGCAGCCCGTCAGCGGGGGGACGCAATGAGCAGTTCTTC. Translating gives CASSPSAGGRNEQFF.

The chain links TRBV4-3 to TRBJ2-7; 10 bases line up with TRBD2. Germline-derived CDR1 and CDR2 are LGHNA and YSLEER. Unmatched junction bases numbered 24, after V lost 1 base and J lost 3 bases. The CDR3 covers 22 residues. The CDR3 protein is CASSQAPPHRGLATQTFYEQYF. CDR3 DNA: TGCGCCAGCAGCCAAGCCCCCCCACATAGGGGACTAGCGACCCAAACTTTCTACGAGCAGTACTTC.

The rearrangement joins TRBV2 to TRBJ2-2, with a tentative D call TRBD2 (6 bases). There are 15 residues in the CDR3. The germline CDR1 and CDR2 sequences are SNHLY and FYNNEI. V shed 6 bases and J shed 0 bases, with 11 bases lying between them. The CDR3 loop reads CASRPGTSNTGELFF. The DNA for the CDR3 is TGTGCCAGCAGGCCCGGGACTTCGAACACCGGGGAGCTGTTTTTT.

J is TRBJ2-7 and V is TRBV18; D is unresolved. CDR3 length: 14 amino acids. V was trimmed by 6 bases and J by 2 bases, leaving 14 bases between them. Looked up from germline, CDR1 is KGHSH and CDR2 is LQKENI. This CDR3 is CASSPGDTAYEQYF. CDR3 sequence (DNA): TGTGCCAGCTCGCCCGGCGACACAGCCTACGAGCAGTACTTC.

CDR3 sequence: CASSDPGGVYTGYTF. DNA of the CDR3: TGCGCCAGCAGTGATCCGGGGGGGGTTTACACCGGCTACACCTTC. The V call is TRBV4-3, the J call TRBJ1-2; maybe TRBD1 (5 bases). The length of the CDR3 is 15 residues. Looked up from germline, CDR1 is LGHNA and CDR2 is YSLEER. The V gene lost 6 bases and the J gene lost 8 bases, with 22 bases spanning the gap.

The chain has TRBV18 and TRBJ1-2, with a weak D call TRBD1 (6 bases). The CDR3 loop spans 14 amino acids. V lost 6 bases, J lost 8 bases, and 19 bases lay in between. The germline gives CDR1 KGHSH, CDR2 LQKENI. The DNA of the CDR3 is TGTGCCAGCTCGGTCGGTACAGGGATGCAGGGCTACACCTTC. Its translation: CASSVGTGMQGYTF.

The chain joins TRBV7-7 to TRBJ2-5, with D perhaps matching TRBD1 (5 bases). The V and J ends lost 5 bases and 3 bases respectively, with 13 bases between them. CDR1 SSHAT and CDR2 FNYEAQ come from the germline V gene (reference sequence). The length of the CDR3 is 14 residues. The CDR3 reads CASSTSSGKETQYF. The CDR3 nucleotides read TGTGCCAGCAGCACCAGCTCAGGGAAAGAGACCCAGTACTTC.

The rearrangement joins TRBV6-1 to TRBJ2-6; 7 bases are shared with TRBD1. CDR1 and CDR2 (germline): MNHNS, SASEGT. V lost 7 bases to trimming and J lost 2 bases; unmatched junction nucleotides: 5. This CDR3 comprises 15 residues. The DNA of the CDR3 is TGTGCCAGCAATGGGGACAGAGCTGGGGCCAACGTCCTGACTTTC. This gives the protein CASNGDRAGANVLTF.

This sequence joins TRBV5-8 and TRBJ1-4, with TRBD1 as a possible D gene (6 bases). The CDR3 is 15 amino acids. The germline V and J ends were trimmed by 4 bases and 7 bases, with 17 bases remaining between them. Germline CDR1 SGHTS, CDR2 YDEGEE. CDR3 region: CASSPGRGGCEKLFF. As DNA, the CDR3 is TGTGCCAGCAGCCCGGGGAGGGGGGGGTGTGAAAAACTGTTTTTT.

This chain joins TRBV5-6 and TRBJ2-5; 8 bases agree with TRBD1. The germline V gene has CDR1 SGHDT and CDR2 YYEEEE. The CDR3 runs 14 residues. V shed 3 bases and J 3 bases; nucleotides not matched to a gene: 4. DNA of the CDR3: TGTGCCAGCAGCTCGACAGGGGTCGAAGAGACCCAGTACTTC. Its translation is CASSSTGVEETQYF.

This clone was recorded once. This rearrangement joins TRBV7-6 to TRBJ1-1; TRBD1 is a possible D gene (6 bases). The CDR3 has 15 residues. CDR1 and CDR2 (germline): SGHVS, FNYEAQ. Trimming stripped 3 bases from V and 6 bases from J, with 17 bases between. This chain's CDR3 is CASSFYRASVAEAFF. The CDR3 DNA reads as TGTGCCAGCAGCTTTTACAGGGCGTCGGTCGCTGAAGCTTTCTTT.

This chain joins TRBV7-9 and TRBJ1-1; maybe TRBD1 (5 bases). The CDR3 extends over 12 amino acids. Per the germline V gene, CDR1 is SEHNR and CDR2 is FQNEAQ (reference sequence). Trimming left V 1 base short and J 9 bases short, with 9 bases between. CDR3 nucleotide sequence: TGTGCCAGCAGCTTAGGGACAACCCAAGCTTTCTTT. It codes for CASSLGTTQAFF.

The chain joins TRBV5-1 to TRBJ2-3; perhaps TRBD2 as D (6 bases). The ends were cut back, 0 bases at V and 1 base at J, with 12 bases in the middle. Germline CDR1 and CDR2: SGHRS and YFSETQ. The CDR3 is made up of 16 amino acids. The DNA of the CDR3 is TGCGCCAGCAGCTTGGGACTAGGGGACCGCACAGATACGCAGTATTTT. It codes for CASSLGLGDRTDTQYF.

This clone was counted a single time. The chain joins TRBV7-6 to TRBJ2-5; D is unclear. The germline V gene has CDR1 SGHVS and CDR2 FNYEAQ. The CDR3 length is 13 residues. V was clipped by 6 bases and J by 1 base, with 9 bases between them. Written as DNA, the CDR3 is TGTGCCAGCAGTACCGGGTTCCAAGAGACCCAGTACTTC. This gives the protein CASSTGFQETQYF.

This sequence joins TRBV7-9 and TRBJ2-2, with 7 bases lining up with TRBD1. V gave up 4 bases and J gave up 0 bases; unmatched junction bases: 5. Per germline, CDR1 SEHNR and CDR2 FQNEAQ (reference sequence). The CDR3 length is 16 residues. CDR3 amino acids: CASSSFGTANTGELFF. CDR3 sequence (DNA): TGTGCCAGCAGCTCCTTCGGGACAGCGAACACCGGGGAGCTGTTTTTT.

The rearrangement links TRBV4-2 to TRBJ2-2, with a possible D match to TRBD2 (6 bases). Germline V gene lookup returns CDR1 LGHNA and CDR2 YNFKEQ. Trimming stripped 4 bases from V and 1 base from J, with 10 bases between. CDR3 size: 15 residues. CDR3 amino acids: CASSRVGGNTGELFF. As DNA, the CDR3 is TGTGCCAGCAGCCGAGTGGGGGGGAACACCGGGGAGCTGTTTTTT.

CDR3 loop: CASSLEWRASTDTQYF. Written as DNA, the CDR3 is TGTGCCAGCAGCTTGGAGTGGAGAGCTAGCACAGATACGCAGTATTTT. The V call is TRBV5-6, the J call TRBJ2-3; D not certain. CDR1 is SGHDT, CDR2 YYEEEE, per germline. The CDR3 sequence is 16 residues long. V was clipped by 0 bases and J by 0 bases, with 11 bases between them.

This clone was picked up a small number of times. The rearrangement links TRBV19 to TRBJ1-4, with D possibly TRBD1 on 5 matching bases. Germline assignment: CDR1 LNHDA and CDR2 SQIVND (reference sequence). Trimming stripped 3 bases from V and 4 bases from J, with 9 bases between. The CDR3 extends over 14 amino acids. The CDR3 nucleotides read TGTGCCAGTAGTATTCGGGGGTATAATGAAAAACTGTTTTTT. This encodes CASSIRGYNEKLFF.

About this clone: One end of the junction varies from germline; a read error may be responsible. The chain joins TRBV5-4 to TRBJ2-2, with a possible D match to TRBD2 (5 bases). This CDR3 comprises 14 residues. Germline V gene lookup returns CDR1 SGHNT and CDR2 YYREEE (reference sequence). CDR3 amino acids: CASSFPGNPGELFF. The CDR3 DNA reads TGTGCCAGCAGCTTTCCCGGGAACCCCGGGGAGCTGTTTTTT.

This chain uses TRBV4-1 with TRBJ2-3; D gene ambiguous. The CDR3 loop spans 16 amino acids. Germline CDR1 is MGHRA and CDR2 is YSYEKL. Trimming stripped 1 base from V and 4 bases from J, with 15 bases between. CDR3 sequence (DNA): TGCGCCAGCAGCCAAGTACCGTTGGTACTGCCAGATACGCAGTATTTT. As protein: CASSQVPLVLPDTQYF.

V usage is TRBV5-1 and J usage is TRBJ2-6; weak D call: TRBD1 (5 bases). Trimming took off 4 bases at V and 3 bases at J, with 11 bases between the two ends. The CDR3 runs 15 residues. Germline V gene lookup returns CDR1 SGHRS and CDR2 YFSETQ. CDR3 in DNA: TGCGCCAGCAGCGATCAGGGATATGGGGCCAACGTCCTGACTTTC. This codes for CASSDQGYGANVLTF.